This entry concerns a single T cell receptor beta chain. CD4+CD25+CD127- Tregs, CD4+CD25- non-Tregs, CD4 and CD8 cells were sorted. Thawed PBMCs were rested overnight at 37°C with around 180 IU/ml IL-2 before regulatory T cell sorting. This entry is derived from a study of Tregs in tolerant kidney transplant recipients. Profiling relied on immunoSEQ multiplex PCR, and the TCRdb table lists in-frame clones only, not all of them. Of nearly 15,000 clones listed, around four fifths are singletons. Looked up from germline, CDR1 is SGHRS and CDR2 is YFSETQ. The V gene end was trimmed by 2 bases and the J gene end by 7 bases; junction bases not matched to a gene: 4. The CDR3 spans 15 residues.

Sequencing was performed on Tregs from blood, taken before the transplant. This chain connects TRBV5-1 to TRBJ2-1; 12 bases align to TRBD2. This clonotype originated in a human donor who received a combined kidney and bone marrow transplant. DNA of the CDR3: TGCGCCAGCAGCTTCGGCCTAGCGGGAGGGAATGAGCAGTTCTTC. Its protein is CASSFGLAGGNEQFF.